This is a list of T cell receptor beta chains from one sample in a study of blood T cell repertoires in COVID-19. Profiling relied on immunoSEQ multiplex PCR, and the TCRdb table lists in-frame clones only, not all of them. The repertoire consists of some 300,000 clones, with roughly 90% occurring once and the leading ten covering roughly 14%. The sequencing sample was made of peripheral blood. All receptors derive from a woman in her sixties or seventies with COVID-19, enrolled during active disease. Both conserved end residues are part of each CDR3. Fields, in order: D gene, CDR3 length, J gene, V gene, clone size, CDR3 DNA, CDR3 protein. A D gene is named only where the DNA matches it firmly. Size tells how often a clone was seen (once, few, many) or the class of an expanded clone, and some rows leave it out.

D: -; length: 12; J: TRBJ1-4; V: TRBV2; size: -; DNA: TGTGCCAGCACGAGCTTTAATGAAAAACTGTTTTTT; CDR3: CASTSFNEKLFF
D: -; length: 14; J: TRBJ1-4; V: TRBV9; size: -; DNA: TGTGCCAGCAGCACTAATCCAGGGGAAGGAAAACTGTTTTTT; CDR3: CASSTNPGEGKLFF
D: TRBD2; length: 17; J: TRBJ2-7; V: TRBV5-1; size: once; DNA: TGCGCCAGCAGTCCAACCTTAGAAGCGGGGGGCCTCTACGAGCAGTACTTC; CDR3: CASSPTLEAGGLYEQYF
D: -; length: 12; J: TRBJ1-2; V: TRBV12-5; size: -; DNA: TGTGCTAGTGGTTTGCCCAGGGGCGGCTACACCTTC; CDR3: CASGLPRGGYTF
D: TRBD1; length: 13; J: TRBJ1-2; V: TRBV6-5; size: -; DNA: TGTGCCAGCTCGGGACAGCCTGACTATGGCTACACCTTC; CDR3: CASSGQPDYGYTF
D: -; length: 12; J: TRBJ2-7; V: TRBV5-5; size: -; DNA: TGTGCCAGCAGCTTGGACGGCTACGAGCAGTACTTC; CDR3: CASSLDGYEQYF
D: -; length: 15; J: TRBJ1-4; V: TRBV5-1; size: -; DNA: TGCGCCAGCAGCTTGGCGGGCTTCGGGGTAGAAAAACTGTTTTTT; CDR3: CASSLAGFGVEKLFF
D: TRBD2; length: 14; J: TRBJ2-5; V: TRBV6-1; size: -; DNA: TGTGCCAGCAGTGAAGTGTCTAGCGGGGAGACCCAGTACTTC; CDR3: CASSEVSSGETQYF
D: TRBD2; length: 13; J: TRBJ2-7; V: TRBV10-1; size: -; DNA: TGCGCCAGCATTAGGACTAGCGGGGTGAAGCAGTACTTC; CDR3: CASIRTSGVKQYF
D: -; length: 16; J: TRBJ2-3; V: TRBV4-3; size: once; DNA: TGCGCCAGCAGCCAATCCTTTGGGGGGGCCCCAGATACGCAGTATTTT; CDR3: CASSQSFGGAPDTQYF
D: -; length: 15; J: TRBJ2-6; V: TRBV5-6; size: -; DNA: TGTGCCAGCAGCTTGGCCGTGTCTGGGGCCAACGTCCTGACTTTC; CDR3: CASSLAVSGANVLTF
D: TRBD1; length: 14; J: TRBJ2-5; V: TRBV19; size: -; DNA: TGTGCCAGTAGTATTGGACAGGGGTTGTCGGCCCAGTACTTC; CDR3: CASSIGQGLSAQYF
D: -; length: 15; J: TRBJ2-3; V: TRBV9; size: -; DNA: TGTGCCAGCAGCTTAGACACCTCTAGCACAGATACGCAGTATTTT; CDR3: CASSLDTSSTDTQYF
D: TRBD2; length: 15; J: TRBJ2-7; V: TRBV7-6; size: few; DNA: TGTGCCAGCAGCCCCGGGGGGGCCCAATCCTACGAGCAGTACTTC; CDR3: CASSPGGAQSYEQYF